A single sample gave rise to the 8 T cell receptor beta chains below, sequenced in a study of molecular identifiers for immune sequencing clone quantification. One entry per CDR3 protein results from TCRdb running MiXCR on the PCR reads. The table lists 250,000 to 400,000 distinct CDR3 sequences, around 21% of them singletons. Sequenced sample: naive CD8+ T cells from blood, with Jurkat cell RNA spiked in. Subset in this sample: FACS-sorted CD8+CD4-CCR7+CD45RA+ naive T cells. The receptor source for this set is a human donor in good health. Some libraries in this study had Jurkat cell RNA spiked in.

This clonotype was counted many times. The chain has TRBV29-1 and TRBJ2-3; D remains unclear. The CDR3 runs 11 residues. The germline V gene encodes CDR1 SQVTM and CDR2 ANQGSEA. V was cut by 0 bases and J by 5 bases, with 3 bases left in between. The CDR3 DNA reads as TGCAGCGTTGAAGAAGTAGATACGCAGTATTTT. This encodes CSVEEVDTQYF.

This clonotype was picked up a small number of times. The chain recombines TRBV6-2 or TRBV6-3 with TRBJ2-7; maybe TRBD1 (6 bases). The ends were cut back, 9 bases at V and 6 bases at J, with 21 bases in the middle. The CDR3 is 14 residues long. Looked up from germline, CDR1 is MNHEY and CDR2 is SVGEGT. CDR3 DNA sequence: TGTGCCAGTGCAGGACAGACTGGTTGGCGCGAGCAGTACTTC. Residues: CASAGQTGWREQYF.

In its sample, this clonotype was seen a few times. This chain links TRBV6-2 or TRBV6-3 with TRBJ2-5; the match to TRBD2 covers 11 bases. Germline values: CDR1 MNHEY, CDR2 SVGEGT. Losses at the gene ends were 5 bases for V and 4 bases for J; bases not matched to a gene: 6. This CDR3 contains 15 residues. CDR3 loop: CASSLAGGLRETQYF. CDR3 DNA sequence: TGTGCCAGCAGTCTAGCGGGGGGCCTCCGAGAGACCCAGTACTTC.

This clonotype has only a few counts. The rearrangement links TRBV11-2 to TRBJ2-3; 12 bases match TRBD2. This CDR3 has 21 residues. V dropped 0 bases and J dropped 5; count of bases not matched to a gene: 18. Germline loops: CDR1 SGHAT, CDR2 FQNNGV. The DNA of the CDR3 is TGTGCCAGCAGCTTAGATACGTCTTGGCTAGCGGGAGGGCCTCTTCAAGATACGCAGTATTTT. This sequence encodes CASSLDTSWLAGGPLQDTQYF.

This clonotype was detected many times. The CDR3 sequence is CAWSPRGSRNQPQHF. The CDR3 nucleotides are TGTGCCTGGAGCCCGAGGGGGAGTAGAAATCAGCCCCAGCATTTT. The V call is TRBV30, the J call TRBJ1-5, with D possibly being TRBD1 (6 bases). V dropped 3 bases and J dropped 4 bases, with 16 bases sitting between them. The CDR3 spans 15 residues. Germline assignment: CDR1 GTSNPN and CDR2 SVGIG (reference sequence).

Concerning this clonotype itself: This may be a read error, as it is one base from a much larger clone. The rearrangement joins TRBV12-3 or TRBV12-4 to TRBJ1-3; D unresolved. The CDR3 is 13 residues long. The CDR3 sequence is CASAKGSGNAIYF. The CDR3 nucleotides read TGTGCCAGTGCGAAGGGCTCTGGAAACGCCATATATTTT.

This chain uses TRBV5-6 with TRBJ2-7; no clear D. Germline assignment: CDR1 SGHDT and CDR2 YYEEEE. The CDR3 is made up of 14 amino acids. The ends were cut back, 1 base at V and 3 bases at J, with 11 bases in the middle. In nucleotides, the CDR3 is TGTGCCAGCAGCTTGTTTACCCAGGTCTACGAGCAGTACTTC. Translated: CASSLFTQVYEQYF.

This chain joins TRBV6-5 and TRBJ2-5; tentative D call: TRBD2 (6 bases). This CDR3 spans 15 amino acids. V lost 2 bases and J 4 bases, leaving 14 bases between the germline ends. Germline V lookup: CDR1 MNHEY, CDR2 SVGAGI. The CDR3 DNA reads TGTGCCAGCAGTTACACCACGGGGGTCCGAGAGACCCAGTACTTC. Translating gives CASSYTTGVRETQYF.